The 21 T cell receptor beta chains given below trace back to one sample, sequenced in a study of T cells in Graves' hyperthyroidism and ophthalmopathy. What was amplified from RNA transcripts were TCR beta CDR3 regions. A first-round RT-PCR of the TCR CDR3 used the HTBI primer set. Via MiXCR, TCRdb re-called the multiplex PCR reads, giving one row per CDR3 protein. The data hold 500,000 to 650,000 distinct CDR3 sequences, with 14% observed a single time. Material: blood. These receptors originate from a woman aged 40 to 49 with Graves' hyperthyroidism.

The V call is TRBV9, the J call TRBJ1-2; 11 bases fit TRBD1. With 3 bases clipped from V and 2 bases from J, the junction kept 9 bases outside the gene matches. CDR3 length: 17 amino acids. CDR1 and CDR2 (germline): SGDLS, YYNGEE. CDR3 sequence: CASSDRTDRGLNYGYTF. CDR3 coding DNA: TGTGCCAGCAGCGATCGTACGGACAGGGGGCTGAACTATGGCTACACCTTC. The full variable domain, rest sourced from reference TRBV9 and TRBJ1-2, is DSGVTQTPKHLITATGQRVTLRCSPRSGDLSVYWYQQSLDQGLQFLIQYYNGEERAKGNILERFSAQQFPDLHSELNLSSLELGDSALYFCASSDRTDRGLNYGYTFGSGTRLTVV.

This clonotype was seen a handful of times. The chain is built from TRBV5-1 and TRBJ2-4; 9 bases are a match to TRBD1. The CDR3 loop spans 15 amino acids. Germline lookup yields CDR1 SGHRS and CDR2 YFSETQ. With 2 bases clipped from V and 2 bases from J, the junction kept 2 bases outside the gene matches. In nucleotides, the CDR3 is TGCGCCAGCAGCTTAGACAGGGGGTCCAAAAACATTCAGTACTTC. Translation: CASSLDRGSKNIQYF.

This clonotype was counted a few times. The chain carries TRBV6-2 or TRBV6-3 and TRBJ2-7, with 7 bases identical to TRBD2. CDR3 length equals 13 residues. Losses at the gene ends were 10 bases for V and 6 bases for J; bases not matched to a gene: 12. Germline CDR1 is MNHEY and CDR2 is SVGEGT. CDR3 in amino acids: CATAWDYNAEQYF. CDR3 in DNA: TGTGCCACCGCCTGGGACTACAATGCCGAGCAGTACTTC.

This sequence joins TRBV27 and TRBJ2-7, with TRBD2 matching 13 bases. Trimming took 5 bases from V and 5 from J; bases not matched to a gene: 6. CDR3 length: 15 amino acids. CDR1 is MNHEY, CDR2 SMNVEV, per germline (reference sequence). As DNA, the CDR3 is TGTGCCAGCAGTCCGGGGACTAGCGGGGCGAACGAGCAGTACTTC. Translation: CASSPGTSGANEQYF.

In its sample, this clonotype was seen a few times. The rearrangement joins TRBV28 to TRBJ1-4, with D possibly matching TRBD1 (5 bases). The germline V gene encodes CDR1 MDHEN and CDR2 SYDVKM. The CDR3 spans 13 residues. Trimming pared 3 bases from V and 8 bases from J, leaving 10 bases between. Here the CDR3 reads CASSLIGAEKLFF. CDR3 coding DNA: TGTGCCAGCAGTTTGATCGGGGCGGAAAAACTGTTTTTT.

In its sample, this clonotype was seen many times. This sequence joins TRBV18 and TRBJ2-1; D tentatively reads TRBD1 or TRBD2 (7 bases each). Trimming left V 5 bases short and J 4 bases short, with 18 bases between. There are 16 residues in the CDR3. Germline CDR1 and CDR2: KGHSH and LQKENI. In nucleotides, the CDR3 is TGTGCCAGCTCATCACAGGGGAGCGGGGCGTACAATGAGCAGTTCTTC. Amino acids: CASSSQGSGAYNEQFF.

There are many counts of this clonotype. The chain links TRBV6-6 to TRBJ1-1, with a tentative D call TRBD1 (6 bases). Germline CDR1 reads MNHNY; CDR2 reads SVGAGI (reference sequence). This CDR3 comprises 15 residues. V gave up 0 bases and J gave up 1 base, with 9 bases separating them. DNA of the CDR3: TGTGCCAGCAGTTACTCGTCGGGGGCGAACACTGAAGCTTTCTTT. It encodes CASSYSSGANTEAFF.

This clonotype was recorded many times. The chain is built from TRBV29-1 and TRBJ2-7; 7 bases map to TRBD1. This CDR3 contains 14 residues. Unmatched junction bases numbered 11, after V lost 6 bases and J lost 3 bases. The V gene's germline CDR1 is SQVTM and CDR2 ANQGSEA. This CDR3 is CSVLGGTGLYEQYF. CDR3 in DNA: TGCAGCGTATTAGGGGGCACCGGACTCTACGAGCAGTACTTC.

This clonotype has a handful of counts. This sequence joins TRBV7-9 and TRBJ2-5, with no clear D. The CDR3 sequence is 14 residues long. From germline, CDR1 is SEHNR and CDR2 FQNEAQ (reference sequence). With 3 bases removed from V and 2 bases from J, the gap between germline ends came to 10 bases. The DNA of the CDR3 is TGTGCCAGCAGCTTCGTTACAGCTCAAGAGACCCAGTACTTC. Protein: CASSFVTAQETQYF.

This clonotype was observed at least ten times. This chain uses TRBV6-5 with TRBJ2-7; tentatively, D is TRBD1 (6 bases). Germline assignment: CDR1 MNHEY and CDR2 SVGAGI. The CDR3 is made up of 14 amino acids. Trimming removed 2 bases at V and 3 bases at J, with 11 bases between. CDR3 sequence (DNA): TGTGCCAGCAGTTACGGGGGCGCGGGCTACGAGCAGTACTTC. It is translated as CASSYGGAGYEQYF.

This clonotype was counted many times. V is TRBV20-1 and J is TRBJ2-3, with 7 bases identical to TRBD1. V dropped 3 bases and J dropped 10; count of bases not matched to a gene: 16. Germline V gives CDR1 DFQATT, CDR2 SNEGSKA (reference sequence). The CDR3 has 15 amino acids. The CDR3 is CSASRGGAGDGSQYF. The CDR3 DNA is TGCAGTGCTAGTAGAGGGGGCGCGGGCGATGGGTCGCAGTATTTT.

The CDR3 DNA sequence: TGCAGCTTGCTAGCGGGAGCTGCAGAGACCCAGTACTTC. Protein sequence: CSLLAGAAETQYF. V is TRBV29-1 and J is TRBJ2-5; TRBD2 matches 10 bases. This CDR3 is built from 13 residues. In germline, CDR1 is SQVTM, CDR2 ANQGSEA. V shed 8 bases and J 4 bases; nucleotides not matched to a gene: 7.

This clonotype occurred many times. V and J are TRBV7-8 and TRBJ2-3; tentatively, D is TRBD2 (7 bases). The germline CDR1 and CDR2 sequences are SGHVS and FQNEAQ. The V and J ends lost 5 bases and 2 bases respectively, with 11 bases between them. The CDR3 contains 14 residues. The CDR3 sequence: CASSQGTITDTQYF. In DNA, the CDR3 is TGTGCCAGCAGCCAGGGGACTATCACAGATACGCAGTATTTT.

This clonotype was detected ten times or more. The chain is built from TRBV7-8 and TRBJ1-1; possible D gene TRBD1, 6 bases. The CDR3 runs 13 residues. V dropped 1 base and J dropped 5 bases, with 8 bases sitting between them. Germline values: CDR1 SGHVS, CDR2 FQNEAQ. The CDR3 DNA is TGTGCCAGCAGCTTAGGGGGGGCGACTGAAGCTTTCTTT. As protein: CASSLGGATEAFF.

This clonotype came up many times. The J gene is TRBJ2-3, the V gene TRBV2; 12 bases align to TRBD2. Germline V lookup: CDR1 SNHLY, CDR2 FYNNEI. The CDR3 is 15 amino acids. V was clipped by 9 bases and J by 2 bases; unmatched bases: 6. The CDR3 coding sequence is TGTGCCAGTCAGACTAGCGGGGGTGACACAGATACGCAGTATTTT. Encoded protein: CASQTSGGDTDTQYF.

The CDR3 loop reads CASSESGSSYEQYF. The CDR3 nucleotides read TGTGCCAGCAGTGAATCGGGTTCGTCCTACGAGCAGTACTTC. The V and J genes are TRBV6-1 and TRBJ2-7, with D unresolved. Trimming pared 2 bases from V and 1 base from J, leaving 9 bases between. CDR1 and CDR2 (germline): MNHNS, SASEGT. CDR3 length: 14 amino acids.

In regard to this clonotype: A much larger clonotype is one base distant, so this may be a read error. The CDR3 nucleotides read TGTGCCAGCAATACCAGGGAGGGCGCCTGGGAGCTGTTTTTT. Protein product: CASNTREGAWELFF. The chain joins TRBV28 to TRBJ2-2; 7 bases map to TRBD2. CDR1 is MDHEN, CDR2 SYDVKM, per germline. CDR3 size: 14 residues. J was trimmed by 9 bases and V by 7 bases; bases with no gene match: 11.

In DNA, the CDR3 is TGTGCCAGCAGCGTAGATGTCAGGGGAATCGGCTACACCTTC. This sequence encodes CASSVDVRGIGYTF. This chain connects TRBV9 to TRBJ1-2; a weak D match, TRBD1 (6 bases). CDR1 is SGDLS, CDR2 YYNGEE, per germline. The CDR3 runs to 14 residues. V was trimmed by 0 bases and J by 8 bases, leaving 14 bases between them. Using reference TRBV9 and TRBJ1-2 for the parts outside the CDR3, the full variable domain is DSGVTQTPKHLITATGQRVTLRCSPRSGDLSVYWYQQSLDQGLQFLIQYYNGEERAKGNILERFSAQQFPDLHSELNLSSLELGDSALYFCASSVDVRGIGYTFGSGTRLTVV.

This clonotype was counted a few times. CDR3 bases: TGTGCCAGCAGGGCGGCAGGGTCGTTAGAAGGCTACACCTTC. Translating gives CASRAAGSLEGYTF. This chain links TRBV6-1 with TRBJ1-2; weak D call: TRBD1 (5 bases). Deletions cut 6 bases from V and 8 bases from J, with 19 bases between. Germline V gene data show CDR1 as MNHNS and CDR2 as SASEGT. The CDR3 is 14 residues long.

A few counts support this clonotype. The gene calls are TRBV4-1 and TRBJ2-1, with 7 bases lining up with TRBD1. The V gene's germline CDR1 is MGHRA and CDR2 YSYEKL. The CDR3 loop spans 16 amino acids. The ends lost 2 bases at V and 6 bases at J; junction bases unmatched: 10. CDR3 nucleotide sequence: TGCGCCAGCAGCCAAATTACAGGGGATTTAGGCAATGAGCAGTTCTTC. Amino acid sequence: CASSQITGDLGNEQFF.

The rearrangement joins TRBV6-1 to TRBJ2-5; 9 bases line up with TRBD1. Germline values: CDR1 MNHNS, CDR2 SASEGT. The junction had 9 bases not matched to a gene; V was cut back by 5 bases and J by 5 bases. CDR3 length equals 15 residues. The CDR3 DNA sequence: TGTGCCAGCAGTTATGGGACAGGGTCCTCGGAGACCCAGTACTTC. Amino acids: CASSYGTGSSETQYF.